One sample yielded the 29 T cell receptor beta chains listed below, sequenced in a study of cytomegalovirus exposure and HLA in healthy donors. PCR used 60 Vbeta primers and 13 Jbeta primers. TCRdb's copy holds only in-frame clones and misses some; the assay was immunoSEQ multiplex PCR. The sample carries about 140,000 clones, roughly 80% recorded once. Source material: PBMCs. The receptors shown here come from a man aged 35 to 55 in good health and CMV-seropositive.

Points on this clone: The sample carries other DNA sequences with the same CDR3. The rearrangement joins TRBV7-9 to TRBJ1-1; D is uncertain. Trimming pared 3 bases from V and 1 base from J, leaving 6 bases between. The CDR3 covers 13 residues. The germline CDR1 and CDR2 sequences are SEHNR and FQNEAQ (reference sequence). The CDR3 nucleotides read TGTGCCAGCAGCTTCTCGAGGAACACTGAAGCTTTCTTT. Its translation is CASSFSRNTEAFF.

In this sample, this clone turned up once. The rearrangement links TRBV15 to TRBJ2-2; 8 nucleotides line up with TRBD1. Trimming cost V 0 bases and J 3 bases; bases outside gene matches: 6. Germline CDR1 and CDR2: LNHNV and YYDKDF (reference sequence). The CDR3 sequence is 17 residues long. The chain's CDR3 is CATSRDLGTGDTGELFF. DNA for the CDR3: TGTGCCACCAGCAGAGATCTAGGGACAGGTGACACCGGGGAGCTGTTTTTT.

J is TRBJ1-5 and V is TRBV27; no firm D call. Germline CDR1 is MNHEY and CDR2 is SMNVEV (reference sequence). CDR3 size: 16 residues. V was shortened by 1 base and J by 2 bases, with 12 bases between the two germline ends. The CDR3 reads CASSLLYSLGNQPQHF. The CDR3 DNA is TGTGCCAGCAGTTTATTGTATAGTCTGGGCAATCAGCCCCAGCATTTT.

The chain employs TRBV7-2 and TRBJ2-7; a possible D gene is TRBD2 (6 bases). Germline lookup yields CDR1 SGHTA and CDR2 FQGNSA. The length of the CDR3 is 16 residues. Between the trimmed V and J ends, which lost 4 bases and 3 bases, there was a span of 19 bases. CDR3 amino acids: CASSSQGSASVYEQYF. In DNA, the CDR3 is TGTGCCAGCAGCTCCCAGGGTTCGGCTAGCGTCTACGAGCAGTACTTC.

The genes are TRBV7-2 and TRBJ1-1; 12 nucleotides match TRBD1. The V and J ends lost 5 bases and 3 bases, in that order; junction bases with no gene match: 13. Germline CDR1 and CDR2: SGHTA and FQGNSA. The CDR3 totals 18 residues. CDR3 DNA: TGTGCCAGCAGCCGTTGGTGGGACAGGGGGCTAGTGGACACTGAAGCTTTCTTT. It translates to CASSRWWDRGLVDTEAFF.

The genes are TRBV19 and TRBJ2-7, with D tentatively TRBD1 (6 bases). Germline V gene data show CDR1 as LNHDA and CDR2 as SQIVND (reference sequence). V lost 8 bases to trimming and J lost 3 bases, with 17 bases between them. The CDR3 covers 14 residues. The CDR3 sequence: CASASLRDNYEQYF. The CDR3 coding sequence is TGTGCCAGTGCGAGCCTCCGGGACAACTACGAGCAGTACTTC.

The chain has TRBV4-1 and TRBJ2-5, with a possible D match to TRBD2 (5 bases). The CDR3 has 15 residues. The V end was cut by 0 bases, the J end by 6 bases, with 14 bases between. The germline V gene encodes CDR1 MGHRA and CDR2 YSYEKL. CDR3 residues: CASSQDGSIGKTQYF. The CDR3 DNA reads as TGCGCCAGCAGCCAAGACGGGTCCATCGGGAAGACCCAGTACTTC.

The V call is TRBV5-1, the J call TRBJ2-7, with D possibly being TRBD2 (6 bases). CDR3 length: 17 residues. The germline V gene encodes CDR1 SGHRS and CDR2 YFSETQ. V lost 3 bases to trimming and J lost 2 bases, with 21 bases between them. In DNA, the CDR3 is TGCGCCAGCAGCTGGAGGTTGGGGGACTCTGTACCCTACGAGCAGTACTTC. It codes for CASSWRLGDSVPYEQYF.

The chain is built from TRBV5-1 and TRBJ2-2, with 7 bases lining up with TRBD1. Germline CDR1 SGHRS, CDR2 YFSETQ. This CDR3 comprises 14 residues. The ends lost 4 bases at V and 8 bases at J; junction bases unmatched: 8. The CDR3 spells CASSRRQGSGELFF. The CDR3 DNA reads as TGCGCCAGCAGCCGCCGACAGGGTTCAGGGGAGCTGTTTTTT.

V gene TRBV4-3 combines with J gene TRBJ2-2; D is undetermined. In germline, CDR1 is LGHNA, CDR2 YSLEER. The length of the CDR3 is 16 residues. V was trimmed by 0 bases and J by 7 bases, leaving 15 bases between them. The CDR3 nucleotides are TGCGCCAGCAGCCAAGACCCACGGAGCCCTAGCGGGGAGCTGTTTTTT. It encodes CASSQDPRSPSGELFF.

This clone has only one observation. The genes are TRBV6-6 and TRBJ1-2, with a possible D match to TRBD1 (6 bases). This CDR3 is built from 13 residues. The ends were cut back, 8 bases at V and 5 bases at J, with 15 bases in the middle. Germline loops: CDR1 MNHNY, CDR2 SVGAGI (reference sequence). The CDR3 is CASSSGAPYGYTF. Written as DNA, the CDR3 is TGTGCCAGCTCTTCAGGGGCTCCTTATGGCTACACCTTC.

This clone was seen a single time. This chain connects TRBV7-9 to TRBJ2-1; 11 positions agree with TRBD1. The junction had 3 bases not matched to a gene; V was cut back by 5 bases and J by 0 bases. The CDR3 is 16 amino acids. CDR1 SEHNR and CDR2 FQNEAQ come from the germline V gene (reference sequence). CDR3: CASSGDRGSSYNEQFF. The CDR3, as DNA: TGTGCCAGCAGCGGGGACAGGGGGAGCTCCTACAATGAGCAGTTCTTC. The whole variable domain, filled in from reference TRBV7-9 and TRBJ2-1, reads DTGVSQNPRHKITKRGQNVTFRCDPISEHNRLYWYRQTLGQGPEFLTYFQNEAQLEKSRLLSDRFSAERPKGSFSTLEIQRTEQGDSAMYLCASSGDRGSSYNEQFFGPGTRLTVL.

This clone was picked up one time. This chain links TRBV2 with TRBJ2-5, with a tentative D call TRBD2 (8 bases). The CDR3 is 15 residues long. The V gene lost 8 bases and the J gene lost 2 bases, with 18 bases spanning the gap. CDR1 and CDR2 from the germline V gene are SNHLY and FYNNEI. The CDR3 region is CASRGGGTEQETQYF. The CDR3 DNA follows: TGTGCCAGCCGTGGCGGGGGGACAGAACAAGAGACCCAGTACTTC. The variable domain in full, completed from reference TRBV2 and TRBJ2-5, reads EPEVTQTPSHQVTQMGQEVILRCVPISNHLYFYWYRQILGQKVEFLVSFYNNEISEKSEIFDDQFSVERPDGSNFTLKIRSTKLEDSAMYFCASRGGGTEQETQYFGPGTRLLVL.

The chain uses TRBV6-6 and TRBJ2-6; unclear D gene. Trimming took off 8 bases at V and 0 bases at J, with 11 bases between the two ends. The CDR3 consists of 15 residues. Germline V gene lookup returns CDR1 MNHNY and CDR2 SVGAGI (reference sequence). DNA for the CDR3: TGTGCCAGCCGCCCGTGGAGCTCTGGGGCCAACGTCCTGACTTTC. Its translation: CASRPWSSGANVLTF.

The chain's CDR3 is CASSPVLAGYNEQFF. DNA for the CDR3: TGTGCCAGCAGCCCCGTACTAGCGGGGTACAATGAGCAGTTCTTC. V is TRBV25-1 and J is TRBJ2-1; 10 bases map to TRBD2. Per germline, CDR1 MGHDK and CDR2 SYGVNS. V trimming: 6 bases; J trimming: 4 bases; junction bases outside the gene matches: 6. The CDR3 totals 15 residues.

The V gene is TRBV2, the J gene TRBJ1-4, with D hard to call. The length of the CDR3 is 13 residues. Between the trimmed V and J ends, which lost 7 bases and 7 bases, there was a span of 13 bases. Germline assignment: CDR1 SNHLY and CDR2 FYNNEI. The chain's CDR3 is CASKRSRGEKLFF. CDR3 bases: TGTGCCAGCAAAAGAAGCCGTGGTGAAAAACTGTTTTTT.

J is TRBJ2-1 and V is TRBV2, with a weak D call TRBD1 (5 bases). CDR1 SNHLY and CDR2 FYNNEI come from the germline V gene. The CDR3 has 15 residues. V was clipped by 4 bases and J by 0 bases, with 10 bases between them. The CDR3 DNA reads TGTGCCAGCAGTGCCTTAGGGGTCTCCTACAATGAGCAGTTCTTC. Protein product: CASSALGVSYNEQFF.

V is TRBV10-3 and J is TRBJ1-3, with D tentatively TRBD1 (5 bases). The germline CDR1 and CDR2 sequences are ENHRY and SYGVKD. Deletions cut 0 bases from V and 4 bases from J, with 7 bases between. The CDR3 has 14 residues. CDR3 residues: CAISESRVGNTIYF. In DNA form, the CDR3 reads TGTGCCATCAGTGAGTCCAGGGTCGGAAACACCATATATTTT.

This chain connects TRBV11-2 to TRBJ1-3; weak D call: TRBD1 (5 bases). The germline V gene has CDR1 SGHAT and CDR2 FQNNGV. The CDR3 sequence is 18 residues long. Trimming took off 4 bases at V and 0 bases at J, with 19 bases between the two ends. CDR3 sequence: CASSSLRVSGGSGNTIYF. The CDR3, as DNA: TGTGCCAGCAGCTCCCTCCGGGTTTCGGGGGGCTCTGGAAACACCATATATTTT.

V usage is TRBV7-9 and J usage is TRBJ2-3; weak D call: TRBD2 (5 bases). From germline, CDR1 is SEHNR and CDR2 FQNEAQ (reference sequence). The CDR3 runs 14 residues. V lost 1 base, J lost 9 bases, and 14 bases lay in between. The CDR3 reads CASSLVGEGRTQYF. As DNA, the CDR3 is TGTGCCAGCAGCTTAGTCGGGGAAGGACGAACGCAGTATTTT.

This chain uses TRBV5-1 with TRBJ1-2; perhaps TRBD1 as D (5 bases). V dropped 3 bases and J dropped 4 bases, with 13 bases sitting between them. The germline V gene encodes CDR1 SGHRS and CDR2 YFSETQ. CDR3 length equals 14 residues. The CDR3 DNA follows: TGCGCCAGCAGCTCCGAAGGGGATCGCTATGGCTACACCTTC. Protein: CASSSEGDRYGYTF.

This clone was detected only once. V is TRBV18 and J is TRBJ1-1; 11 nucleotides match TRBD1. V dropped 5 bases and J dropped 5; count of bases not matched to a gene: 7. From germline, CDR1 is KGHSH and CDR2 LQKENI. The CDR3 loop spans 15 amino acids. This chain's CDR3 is CASSGTGGRGTEAFF. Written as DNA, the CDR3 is TGTGCCAGCTCAGGGACAGGGGGACGGGGAACTGAAGCTTTCTTT.

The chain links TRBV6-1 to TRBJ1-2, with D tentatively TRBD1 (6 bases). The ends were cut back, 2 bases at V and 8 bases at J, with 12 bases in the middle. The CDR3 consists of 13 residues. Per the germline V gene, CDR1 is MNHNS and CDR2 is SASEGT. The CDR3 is CASSEIGGLGYTF. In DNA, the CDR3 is TGTGCCAGCAGTGAAATCGGGGGGCTCGGCTACACCTTC.

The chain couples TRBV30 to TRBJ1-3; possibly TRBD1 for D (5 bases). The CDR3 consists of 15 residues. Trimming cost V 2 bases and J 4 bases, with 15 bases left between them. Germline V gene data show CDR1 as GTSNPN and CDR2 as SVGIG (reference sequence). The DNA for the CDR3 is TGTGCCTGGAGTTTCGGGGGTGGGGTAGGAAACACCATATATTTT. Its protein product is CAWSFGGGVGNTIYF.

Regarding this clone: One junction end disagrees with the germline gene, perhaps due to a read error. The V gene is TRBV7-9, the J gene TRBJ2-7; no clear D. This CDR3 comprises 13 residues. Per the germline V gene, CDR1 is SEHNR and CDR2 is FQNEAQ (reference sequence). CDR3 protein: CSSSPSVSYEQYF. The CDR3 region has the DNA TGTTCCAGCAGCCCTAGTGTTAGCTACGAGCAGTACTTC.

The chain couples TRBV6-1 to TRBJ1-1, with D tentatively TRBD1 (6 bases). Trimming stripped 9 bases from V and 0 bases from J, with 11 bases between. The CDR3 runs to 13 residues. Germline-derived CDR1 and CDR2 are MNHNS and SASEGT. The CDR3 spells CASGQQLNTEAFF. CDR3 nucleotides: TGTGCCAGTGGACAGCAATTGAACACTGAAGCTTTCTTT.

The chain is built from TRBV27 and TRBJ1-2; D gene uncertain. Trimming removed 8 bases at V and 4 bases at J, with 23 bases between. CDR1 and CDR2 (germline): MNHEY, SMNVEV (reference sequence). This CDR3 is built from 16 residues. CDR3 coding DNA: TGTGCCAGCGGTCCCCAGGATGGAGGTTCTTCCTATGGCTACACCTTC. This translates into CASGPQDGGSSYGYTF.

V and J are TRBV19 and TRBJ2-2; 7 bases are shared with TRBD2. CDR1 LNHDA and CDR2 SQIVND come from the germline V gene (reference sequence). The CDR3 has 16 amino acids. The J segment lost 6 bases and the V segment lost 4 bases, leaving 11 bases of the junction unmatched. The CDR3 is CASSTRRAGVAGELFF. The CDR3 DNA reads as TGTGCCAGTAGTACGCGGCGCGCGGGAGTAGCCGGGGAGCTGTTTTTT. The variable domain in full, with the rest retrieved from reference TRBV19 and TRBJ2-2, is DGGITQSPKYLFRKEGQNVTLSCEQNLNHDAMYWYRQDPGQGLRLIYYSQIVNDFQKGDIAEGYSVSREKKESFPLTVTSAQKNPTAFYLCASSTRRAGVAGELFFGEGSRLTVL.

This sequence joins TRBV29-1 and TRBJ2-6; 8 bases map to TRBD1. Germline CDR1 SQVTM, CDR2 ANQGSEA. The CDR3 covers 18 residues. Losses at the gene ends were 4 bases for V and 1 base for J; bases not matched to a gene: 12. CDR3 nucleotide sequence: TGCAGCGTTGGGGGGACAGGATCTATAGGGTCTGGGGCCAACGTCCTGACTTTC. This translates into CSVGGTGSIGSGANVLTF. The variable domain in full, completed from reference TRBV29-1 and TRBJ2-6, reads SAVISQKPSRDICQRGTSLTIQCQVDSQVTMMFWYRQQPGQSLTLIATANQGSEATYESGFVIDKFPISRPNLTFSTLTVSNMSPEDSSIYLCSVGGTGSIGSGANVLTFGAGSRLTVL.